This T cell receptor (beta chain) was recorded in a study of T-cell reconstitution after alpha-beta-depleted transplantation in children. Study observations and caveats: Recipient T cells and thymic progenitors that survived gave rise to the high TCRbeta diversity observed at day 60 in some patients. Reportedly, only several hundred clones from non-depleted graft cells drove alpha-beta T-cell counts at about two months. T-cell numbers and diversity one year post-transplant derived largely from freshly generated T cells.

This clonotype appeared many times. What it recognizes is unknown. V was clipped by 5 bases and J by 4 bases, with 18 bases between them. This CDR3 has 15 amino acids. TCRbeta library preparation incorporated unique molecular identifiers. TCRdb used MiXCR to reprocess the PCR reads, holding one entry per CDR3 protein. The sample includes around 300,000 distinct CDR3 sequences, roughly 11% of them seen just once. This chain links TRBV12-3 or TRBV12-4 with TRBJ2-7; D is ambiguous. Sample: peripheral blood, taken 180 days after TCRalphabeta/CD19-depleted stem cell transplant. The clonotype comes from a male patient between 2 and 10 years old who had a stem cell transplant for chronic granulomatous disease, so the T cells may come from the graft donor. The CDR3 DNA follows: TGTGCCAGCAGTCCCCTCCCTATAGCCGGATACGAGCAGTACTTC. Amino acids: CASSPLPIAGYEQYF.